The sequence of this TCR beta chain was determined in a study of brain T cells in children with intractable seizures (dated by TCRdb to about 2021). Describing the broader study: As a first screen for immune gene transcripts, resected brain tissue from just under 55 pediatric epilepsy surgery cases was run on a NanoString immunology panel. About 65% of the 12 selected surgery cases also had pre-surgery blood sequenced, which left four cases with brain tissue only.

Concerning this clone: Its antigen is unknown. Base-call qualities are not available, and no considerably larger clone is one nucleotide away.

TCR beta chain sequences were generated from genomic DNA using the immunoSEQ assay. The authors' analysis ran thus. CDR3 sequences not starting with the conserved framework cysteine at position 104 were manually removed. To get clonality, the normalized Shannon's Diversity Index was subtracted from one, giving values from 0 (maximal diversity) to 1 (oligoclonal). To check whether a given CDR3 had different frequencies in two samples, for example brain versus blood, chi-squared comparison-of-proportions tests were used. Public clonotypes were identified by searching immuneACCESS, and similarity to known antiviral clonotypes was assessed with the VDJdb browser. TCRdb mirrors the immuneACCESS table, restricted to in-frame sequences. Some clones are absent from its copies; in checked studies, under half trace to an unresolved V gene, and the reason for the others is unknown. That table furnishes V, J and clone size, whereas the DNA furnished D and trimming. The sample data list about 340,000 clones, and more than 85% of these were observed just once. Together, the top ten hold roughly 5.7% of the sample.

The investigation overall reported the following: Because pre- and post-surgery blood were sequenced to different depths, clones absent from the pre-surgery sample may reflect undersampling. Viral specificity was inferred solely from CDR3 sequence similarity, and the HCMV serostatus of the patients was not known.

The germline V gene provides CDR1 SNHLY and CDR2 FYNNEI. V is cut by 7 bases and J by 4 bases, and the space between the germline ends is 25 bases. From the cysteine through the phenylalanine, the CDR3 covers 17 amino acids. The retained sequence is limited to the CDR3, 51 bases, with the frame set at the first base. This sample's time point label indicates: blood from clinic visit 5 months post-surgery; TSC patient then seizure free. Surgery cases with the highest brain T cell transcript signatures were selected for TCR beta chain sequencing of brain tissue and, where available, blood. Before surgery, patients had received at least one anti-epileptic drug. TCR-sequenced patients were children with drug-resistant epilepsy due to tuberous sclerosis complex, focal cortical dysplasia, Rasmussen encephalitis or hemimegalencephaly. Bulk genomic DNA was extracted from unsorted brain tissue and whole blood with the Monarch genomic DNA purification kit.

This specimen was peripheral blood, taken more than 4 months after surgery. The rearrangement joined TRBV2 to TRBJ1-2, with the D gene uncertain. The receptor comes from a boy under two years old with tuberous sclerosis and intractable seizures. The nucleotides are TGTGCCAGCACGGGGTCTCGGGTCTTGGGTATAGGCTATGGCTACACCTTC. Translated, it gives CASTGSRVLGIGYGYTF. With all but the CDR3 taken from the reference TRBV2 and TRBJ1-2 genes, the full variable domain is: EPEVTQTPSHQVTQMGQEVILRCVPISNHLYFYWYRQILGQKVEFLVSFYNNEISEKSEIFDDQFSVERPDGSNFTLKIRSTKLEDSAMYFCASTGSRVLGIGYGYTFGSGTRLTVV.